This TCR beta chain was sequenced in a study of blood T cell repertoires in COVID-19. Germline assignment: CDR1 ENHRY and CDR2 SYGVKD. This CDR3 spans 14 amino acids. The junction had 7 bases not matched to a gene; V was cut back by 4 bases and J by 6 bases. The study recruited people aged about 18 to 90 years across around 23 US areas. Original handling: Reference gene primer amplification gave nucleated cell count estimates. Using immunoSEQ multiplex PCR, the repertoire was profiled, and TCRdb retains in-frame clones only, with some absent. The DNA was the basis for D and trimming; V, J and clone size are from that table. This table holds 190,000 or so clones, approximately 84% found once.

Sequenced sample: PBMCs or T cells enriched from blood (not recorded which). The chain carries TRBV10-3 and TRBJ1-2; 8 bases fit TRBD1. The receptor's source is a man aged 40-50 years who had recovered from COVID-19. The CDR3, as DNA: TGTGCCATCAGTGCCACAGGGGGAGTCGATGGCTACACCTTC. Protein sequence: CAISATGGVDGYTF.